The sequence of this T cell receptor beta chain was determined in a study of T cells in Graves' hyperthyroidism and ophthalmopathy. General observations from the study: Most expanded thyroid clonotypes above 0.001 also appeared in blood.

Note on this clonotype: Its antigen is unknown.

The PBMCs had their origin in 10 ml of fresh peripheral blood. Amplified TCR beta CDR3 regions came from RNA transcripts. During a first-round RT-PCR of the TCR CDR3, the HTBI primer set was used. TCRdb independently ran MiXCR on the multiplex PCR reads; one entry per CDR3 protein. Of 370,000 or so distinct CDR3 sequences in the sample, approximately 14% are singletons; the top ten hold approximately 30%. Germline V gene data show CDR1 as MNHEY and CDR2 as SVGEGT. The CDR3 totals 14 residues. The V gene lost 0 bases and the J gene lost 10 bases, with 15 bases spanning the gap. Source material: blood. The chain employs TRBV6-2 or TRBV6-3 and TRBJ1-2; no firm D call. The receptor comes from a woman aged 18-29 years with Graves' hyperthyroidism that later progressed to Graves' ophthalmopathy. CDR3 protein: CASSYSRGAADYTF. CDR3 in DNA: TGTGCCAGCAGTTACTCGAGAGGCGCGGCTGACTACACCTTC.